These 5 T cell receptor beta chains share one sample of origin, sequenced in a study of blood T cell repertoires in COVID-19. Data came from immunoSEQ multiplex PCR; TCRdb stores just in-frame clones and leaves some out. The repertoire holds 95,000 to 100,000 clones, with about 87% as singletons. The sequenced sample was peripheral blood. The receptor set was obtained from a human donor with COVID-19, enrolled during active disease. The donor label of this sample is uncertain.

The chain couples TRBV5-5 to TRBJ1-4; D perhaps matches TRBD1 (5 bases). The CDR3 runs 16 residues. V was cut by 1 base and J by 1 base, with 11 bases left in between. In germline, CDR1 is SGHKS, CDR2 YYEKEE (reference sequence). The CDR3 DNA sequence: TGTGCCAGCAGCTTGCGGCCGGGGGAAACTAATGAAAAACTGTTTTTT. Its protein is CASSLRPGETNEKLFF.

The chain carries TRBV2 and TRBJ2-1; 7 nucleotides match TRBD2. Looked up from germline, CDR1 is SNHLY and CDR2 is FYNNEI. Unmatched junction bases numbered 4, after V lost 4 bases and J lost 10 bases. This CDR3 comprises 12 residues. CDR3: CASSVVGGEQFF. In DNA form, the CDR3 reads TGTGCCAGCAGTGTTGTGGGAGGGGAGCAGTTCTTC.

The chain has TRBV19 and TRBJ2-7; D not resolved. Germline CDR1 is LNHDA and CDR2 is SQIVND (reference sequence). V was trimmed by 6 bases and J by 3 bases, leaving 6 bases between them. The CDR3 has 11 amino acids. CDR3 sequence (DNA): TGTGCCAGTAGAAACAGCTACGAGCAGTACTTC. Translating gives CASRNSYEQYF.

V and J are TRBV6-5 and TRBJ2-5; 7 bases align to TRBD2. Germline CDR1 and CDR2: MNHEY and SVGAGI. Germline trimming cut 6 bases from V and 0 bases from J; bases unmatched to any gene: 4. The CDR3 has 14 amino acids. The chain's CDR3 is CASSPGRYQETQYF. For the CDR3, the DNA is TGTGCCAGCAGCCCCGGGAGGTACCAAGAGACCCAGTACTTC.

This rearrangement joins TRBV5-6 to TRBJ1-2; D is unresolved. CDR1 is SGHDT, CDR2 YYEEEE, per germline. There are 13 residues in the CDR3. Trimming took 2 bases from V and 8 from J, leaving 13 bases between them. The chain's CDR3 is CASSFGEPSGYTF. CDR3 in DNA: TGTGCCAGCAGCTTTGGGGAGCCTTCGGGCTACACCTTC.